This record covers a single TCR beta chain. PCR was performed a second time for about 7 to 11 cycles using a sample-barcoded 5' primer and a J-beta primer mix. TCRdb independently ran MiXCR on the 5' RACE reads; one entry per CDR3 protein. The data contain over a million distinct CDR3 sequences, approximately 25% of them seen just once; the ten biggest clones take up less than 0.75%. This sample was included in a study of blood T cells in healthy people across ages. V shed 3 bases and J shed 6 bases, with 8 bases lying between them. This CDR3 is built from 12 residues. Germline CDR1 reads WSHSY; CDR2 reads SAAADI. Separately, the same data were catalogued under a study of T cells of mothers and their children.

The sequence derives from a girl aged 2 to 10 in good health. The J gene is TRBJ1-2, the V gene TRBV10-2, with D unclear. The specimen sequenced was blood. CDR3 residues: CASSDKGDGYTF. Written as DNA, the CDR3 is TGCGCCAGCAGTGACAAAGGCGATGGCTACACCTTC.